The 20 T cell receptor beta chains listed next were all sequenced from one sample in a study of PD-L1 blockade in urothelial cancer. The time point: pretreatment peripheral blood. Sequenced by immunoSEQ multiplex PCR; TCRdb stores in-frame clones only, minus some. The sample includes approximately 100,000 clones, around 89% seen only once; the top ten take about 0.89%. The material was PBMCs, obtained around atezolizumab (anti-PD-L1) treatment. All receptors derive from an elderly woman with urothelial cancer.

V and J are TRBV7-7 and TRBJ2-3; D ambiguous. Germline V gives CDR1 SSHAT, CDR2 FNYEAQ (reference sequence). V was cut by 1 base and J by 5 bases, with 7 bases left in between. The CDR3 covers 13 residues. CDR3 region: CASSLGSQDTQYF. The CDR3 coding sequence is TGTGCCAGCAGCTTAGGTAGCCAAGATACGCAGTATTTT.

The chain joins TRBV7-9 to TRBJ2-3; tentatively, D is TRBD1 (5 bases). This CDR3 is built from 16 residues. Trimming took off 5 bases at V and 2 bases at J, with 17 bases between the two ends. Per the germline V gene, CDR1 is SEHNR and CDR2 is FQNEAQ (reference sequence). The CDR3 coding sequence is TGTGCCAGCAGCCTAGGCCCTGACAGAATCACAGATACGCAGTATTTT. Residues: CASSLGPDRITDTQYF. Filled out from reference TRBV7-9 and TRBJ2-3, the complete variable domain reads DTGVSQNPRHKITKRGQNVTFRCDPISEHNRLYWYRQTLGQGPEFLTYFQNEAQLEKSRLLSDRFSAERPKGSFSTLEIQRTEQGDSAMYLCASSLGPDRITDTQYFGPGTRLTVL.

This clone was observed a few times. This chain's CDR3 is CASSGQGGAYEQYF. The CDR3, as DNA: TGTGCCAGCAGTGGGCAGGGAGGGGCCTACGAGCAGTACTTC. The V call is TRBV2, the J call TRBJ2-7, with TRBD2 identical over 7 bases. Germline trimming cut 4 bases from V and 2 bases from J; bases unmatched to any gene: 5. There are 14 residues in the CDR3. CDR1 is SNHLY and CDR2 is FYNNEI in the germline V gene. Drawing the rest from reference TRBV2 and TRBJ2-7, the complete variable domain is EPEVTQTPSHQVTQMGQEVILRCVPISNHLYFYWYRQILGQKVEFLVSFYNNEISEKSEIFDDQFSVERPDGSNFTLKIRSTKLEDSAMYFCASSGQGGAYEQYFGPGTRLTVT.

The chain recombines TRBV11-2 with TRBJ2-1; 10 bases are a match to TRBD2. The CDR3 sequence is 17 residues long. CDR1 and CDR2 from the germline V gene are SGHAT and FQNNGV. V shed 0 bases and J 0 bases; nucleotides not matched to a gene: 2. As DNA, the CDR3 is TGTGCCAGCAGCTTAGAGGCTAGCGGGAGCTCCTACAATGAGCAGTTCTTC. Protein product: CASSLEASGSSYNEQFF.

This chain joins TRBV5-1 and TRBJ2-5, with TRBD1 identical over 9 bases. J lost 5 bases, V lost 0 bases, and 2 bases had no gene match. Germline CDR1 reads SGHRS; CDR2 reads YFSETQ. This CDR3 is built from 14 residues. CDR3 nucleotide sequence: TGCGCCAGCAGCTTGGCGGGGACAGGGGAGACCCAGTACTTC. Translated, it gives CASSLAGTGETQYF.

This sequence joins TRBV7-6 and TRBJ1-4, with a possible D match to TRBD1 (5 bases). Germline lookup yields CDR1 SGHVS and CDR2 FNYEAQ. The CDR3 is made up of 11 amino acids. The V end was cut by 4 bases, the J end by 13 bases, with 10 bases between. The CDR3 DNA is TGTGCCAGCAGCTCAGGGATTGTACTGTTTTTT. Protein product: CASSSGIVLFF. Supplemented by reference TRBV7-6 and TRBJ1-4, the full variable domain reads GAGVSQSPRYKVTKRGQDVALRCDPISGHVSLYWYRQALGQGPEFLTYFNYEAQQDKSGLPNDRFSAERPEGSISTLTIQRTEQRDSAMYRCASSSGIVLFFGSGTQLSVL.

This clone showed up just a few times. The chain couples TRBV6-1 to TRBJ2-5; a weak D match, TRBD1 (8 bases). V lost 4 bases and J lost 5, with 20 bases in between. Germline CDR1 MNHNS, CDR2 SASEGT. This CDR3 has 16 residues. CDR3 residues: CASSGGGSNRGETQYF. CDR3 bases: TGTGCCAGCAGTGGGGGAGGGAGTAACAGGGGGGAGACCCAGTACTTC.

The chain couples TRBV6-1 to TRBJ2-2; the D gene is possibly TRBD1 (6 bases). The CDR3 has 17 residues. The ends were cut back, 0 bases at V and 3 bases at J, with 14 bases in the middle. Germline loops: CDR1 MNHNS, CDR2 SASEGT. CDR3 DNA: TGTGCCAGCAGTGAAGCGGTGGGGGCCCTATACACCGGGGAGCTGTTTTTT. As protein: CASSEAVGALYTGELFF.

This clone showed up just once. This chain uses TRBV5-6 with TRBJ2-1; weak D call: TRBD2 (6 bases). Trimming stripped 3 bases from V and 0 bases from J, with 7 bases between. The CDR3 totals 14 residues. CDR1 SGHDT and CDR2 YYEEEE come from the germline V gene. The CDR3 sequence is CASSSGSSYNEQFF. The CDR3 region has the DNA TGTGCCAGCAGCTCCGGGAGCTCCTACAATGAGCAGTTCTTC.

The V and J genes are TRBV5-1 and TRBJ1-1; 7 bases align to TRBD1. Germline V gene sequence: CDR1 SGHRS, CDR2 YFSETQ. The CDR3 length is 14 residues. The ends lost 3 bases at V and 1 base at J; junction bases unmatched: 3. Written as DNA, the CDR3 is TGCGCCAGCAGCTCGGGACAGCCGAACACTGAAGCTTTCTTT. It encodes CASSSGQPNTEAFF.

The J gene is TRBJ1-5, the V gene TRBV11-2; 9 bases fit TRBD1. The CDR3 runs 14 residues. With 1 base clipped from V and 9 bases from J, the junction kept 4 bases outside the gene matches. CDR1 and CDR2 from the germline V gene are SGHAT and FQNNGV. Here the CDR3 DNA reads TGTGCCAGCAGCTTAGGGACAGGGGCCAGGCCCCAGCATTTT. The encoded protein is CASSLGTGARPQHF. Full variable domain (rest looked up from reference TRBV11-2 and TRBJ1-5): EAGVAQSPRYKIIEKRQSVAFWCNPISGHATLYWYQQILGQGPKLLIQFQNNGVVDDSQLPKDRFSAERLKGVDSTLKIQPAKLEDSAVYLCASSLGTGARPQHFGDGTRLSIL.

V usage is TRBV28 and J usage is TRBJ2-3; no clear D gene. From germline, CDR1 is MDHEN and CDR2 SYDVKM. The CDR3 runs to 14 residues. V gave up 6 bases and J gave up 0 bases, with 10 bases separating them. The CDR3 loop reads CASRPTYSTDTQYF. The CDR3, as DNA: TGTGCCAGCAGACCTACTTATAGCACAGATACGCAGTATTTT.

The DNA of the CDR3 is TGTGCCAGTAGCGGAGCCGGGACTAGCCTCTCCTACGAGCAGTACTTC. Its protein product is CASSGAGTSLSYEQYF. The rearrangement uses TRBV19 and TRBJ2-7; 9 positions match TRBD2. The CDR3 is made up of 16 amino acids. V was pared by 6 bases and J by 0 bases, with 9 bases of the junction left unmatched. Germline CDR1 is LNHDA and CDR2 is SQIVND (reference sequence).

The sample holds one count of this clone. The rearrangement links TRBV5-3 to TRBJ1-1, with D maybe TRBD1 (5 bases). TRBV5-3 is flagged as an ORF with uncertain function. Trimming took off 4 bases at V and 0 bases at J, with 7 bases between the two ends. The CDR3 spans 13 residues. The CDR3 DNA follows: TGTGCCAGAAGCCTCAGGGTGAACACTGAAGCTTTCTTT. Translated: CARSLRVNTEAFF.

This sequence joins TRBV9 and TRBJ1-1, with TRBD1 matching 10 bases. Trimming removed 4 bases from V and 3 bases from J; junction bases left unmatched: 6. This CDR3 region has 15 residues. Germline V gives CDR1 SGDLS, CDR2 YYNGEE. The CDR3 coding sequence is TGTGCCAGCAGCCTCCAAGGGACAGGGGACACTGAAGCTTTCTTT. Its translation: CASSLQGTGDTEAFF.

This clone was seen once. CDR3 sequence (DNA): TGTGCCAGCAGCTCCCAAGGAGGACTCCCGCCCTACGAGCAGTACTTC. Its translation: CASSSQGGLPPYEQYF. The J gene is TRBJ2-7, the V gene TRBV7-3; a weak D match, TRBD2 (5 bases). The germline V gene has CDR1 SGHTA and CDR2 FQGTGA. CDR3 length equals 16 residues. Trimming removed 4 bases at V and 2 bases at J, with 18 bases between. The full variable domain, its missing parts supplied by reference TRBV7-3 and TRBJ2-7, is GAGVSQTPSNKVTEKGKYVELRCDPISGHTALYWYRQSLGQGPEFLIYFQGTGAADDSGLPNDRFFAVRPEGSVSTLKIQRTERGDSAVYLCASSSQGGLPPYEQYFGPGTRLTVT.

The chain links TRBV27 to TRBJ2-1; 10 bases are shared with TRBD2. This CDR3 has 15 amino acids. Trimming took 8 bases from V and 4 from J; bases not matched to a gene: 8. Germline loops: CDR1 MNHEY, CDR2 SMNVEV (reference sequence). The CDR3 nucleotides are TGTGCCAGCTCTACTCTAGCGGGGGTTTACAATGAGCAGTTCTTC. It translates to CASSTLAGVYNEQFF.

The gene calls are TRBV18 and TRBJ1-5, with TRBD1 matching 10 bases. The CDR3 contains 17 residues. V lost 2 bases to trimming and J lost 7 bases; unmatched junction nucleotides: 11. CDR1 is KGHSH and CDR2 is LQKENI in the germline V gene. Here the CDR3 DNA reads TGTGCCAGCTCACCATTCGCGGGACAGGGGAGGTTGCAGCCCCAGCATTTT. Translation: CASSPFAGQGRLQPQHF.

The rearrangement uses TRBV7-3 and TRBJ2-7; tentatively, D is TRBD2 (5 bases). Germline assignment: CDR1 SGHTA and CDR2 FQGTGA. The CDR3 consists of 15 residues. Trimming left V 5 bases short and J 2 bases short, with 16 bases between. In DNA, the CDR3 is TGTGCCAGCAGCATGGGGAGTAGCCCCCCCTACGAGCAGTACTTC. Encoded protein: CASSMGSSPPYEQYF.

The J gene is TRBJ2-2, the V gene TRBV19; D is possibly TRBD2 (5 bases). Trimming left V 4 bases short and J 7 bases short, with 13 bases between. The CDR3 spans 14 residues. CDR1 and CDR2 from the germline V gene are LNHDA and SQIVND (reference sequence). The CDR3 spells CASSKSSVGGELFF. CDR3 sequence (DNA): TGTGCCAGTAGTAAAAGTAGCGTAGGCGGGGAGCTGTTTTTT.